These T cell receptor beta chains were read from a single sample in a study of memory CD8 T cells in hepatitis C reinfection. The protocol was immunoSEQ multiplex PCR, while the TCRdb copy is restricted to in-frame clones and leaves out a portion. The sample includes about 46,000 clones, about 91% of them seen just once. The material sequenced was naive CD8+ T cells sorted from blood. These receptors were obtained from a young man with hepatitis C virus infection. CDR3s include the opening cysteine and the closing phenylalanine or tryptophan. The D gene is left open where the match is weak. Not every row has a clone size; where given, it reads once, few, many or a size class.

TRBV4-1	-	few	TRBJ1-1	TGCGCCAGCAGCTCTACGGGGGTTGGCACTGAAGCTTTCTTT	CASSSTGVGTEAFF
TRBV13	TRBD2	few	TRBJ2-7	TGTGCCAGCGCTTCTAGCGGACTCTACGAGCAGTACTTC	CASASSGLYEQYF
TRBV5-1	TRBD1	-	TRBJ1-1	TGCGCCAGCAGGCAGACAGGGAACGCTGAAGCTTTCTTT	CASRQTGNAEAFF
TRBV30	-	-	TRBJ2-3	TGTGCCTGGAGTGTAGGCACCGAGGCGGGGCCCACAGATACGCAGTATTTT	CAWSVGTEAGPTDTQYF
TRBV29-1	-	-	TRBJ2-3	TGCAGCGTCGTGAGGGAGCCAGATACGCAGTATTTT	CSVVREPDTQYF
TRBV7-9	TRBD2	once	TRBJ2-6	TGTGCCCTACGGAGTAGCGGGGGCTCTGGGGCCAACGTCCTGACTTTC	CALRSSGGSGANVLTF
TRBV5-1	TRBD1	once	TRBJ2-3	TGCGCCAGCAGCTTGGGAGACAGGGGGACAGATACGCAGTATTTT	CASSLGDRGTDTQYF
TRBV28	TRBD2	-	TRBJ2-2	TGTGCCAGCAGCCTTACCGGGACTAGCGAAAGTCAGTTGGTCGGGGAGCTGTTTTTT	CASSLTGTSESQLVGELFF
TRBV9	TRBD2	-	TRBJ2-1	TGTGCCAGCAGCGTAGCCTCTAGCGGGAGCTCCTACAATGAGCAGTTCTTC	CASSVASSGSSYNEQFF
TRBV5-4	TRBD1	-	TRBJ2-5	TGTGCCAGCAGCTCCCTACCCCAGGGGGCGGGAGAGACCCAGTACTTC	CASSSLPQGAGETQYF
TRBV5-6	TRBD2	-	TRBJ2-1	TGTGCCAGCAGCTCCGGGACTAGCGGTTACAATGAGCAGTTCTTC	CASSSGTSGYNEQFF
TRBV2	-	few	TRBJ1-1	TGTGCCAGCAGTGCGGTTTCACCTGAAGCTTTCTTT	CASSAVSPEAFF
TRBV6-5	TRBD1	-	TRBJ1-4	TGTGCCAGCAGTTATGGGACAGGTGAAAAACTGTTTTTT	CASSYGTGEKLFF
TRBV9	TRBD1	-	TRBJ1-2	TGTGCCAGCAGCTCCACAGGGGGCAACTATGGCTACACCTTC	CASSSTGGNYGYTF
TRBV4-3	TRBD1	-	TRBJ1-4	TGCGCCAGCAGCCAAGAAACCGGGACAGGGAATGAAAAACTGTTTTTT	CASSQETGTGNEKLFF
TRBV7-2	-	-	TRBJ1-5	TGTGCCAGCAGCTTTGACAGAAATCAGCCCCAGCATTTT	CASSFDRNQPQHF
TRBV28	TRBD1	once	TRBJ2-5	TGTGCCAGCAGTTTAAGACAGGGGCGAGAGACCCAGTACTTC	CASSLRQGRETQYF
TRBV11-2	-	-	TRBJ2-1	TGTGCCAGCAGCTTAGTAGCCGGTGCCGACTATGATGAGCAGTTCTTC	CASSLVAGADYDEQFF
TRBV27	-	-	TRBJ1-2	TGTGCCAGCAGTTTGGGGCAGGGGAGCGGCTACACCTTC	CASSLGQGSGYTF
TRBV2	-	once	TRBJ1-4	TGTGCCAGCAGTGAGGGCAGGAATAATGAAAAACTGTTTTTT	CASSEGRNNEKLFF
TRBV11-2	TRBD2	-	TRBJ2-3	TGTGCCAGCAGGTCCCCTAGCGGGGGGGCTGGAGATACGCAGTATTTT	CASRSPSGGAGDTQYF
TRBV15	-	-	TRBJ1-5	TGTGCCACCAGCCCCCCCGGGAGCAATCAGCCCCAGCATTTT	CATSPPGSNQPQHF
TRBV27	TRBD1	once	TRBJ2-3	TGTGCCAGCATGGGACAGGTCAACACAGATACGCAGTATTTT	CASMGQVNTDTQYF
TRBV5-1	-	-	TRBJ2-5	TGCGCCAGCACCTCCCCGGGGAACCAAGAGACCCAGTACTTC	CASTSPGNQETQYF
TRBV2	TRBD1	-	TRBJ2-3	TGTGCCAGCAGGGGGACAGGGTTAATCGCAGATACGCAGTATTTT	CASRGTGLIADTQYF
TRBV9	TRBD2	-	TRBJ2-5	TGTGCCAGCAGCGTGGGGACTAGCGGGAGGGAAGAGACCCAGTACTTC	CASSVGTSGREETQYF
TRBV7-9	TRBD2	-	TRBJ2-3	TGTGCCAGCAGCTTGGGACTAGCGGGAGGGCCAGATACGCAGTATTTT	CASSLGLAGGPDTQYF
TRBV6-6	-	-	TRBJ2-1	TGTGCCAGCAGTTACGGCTTGGAGGGGAATGAGCAGTTCTTC	CASSYGLEGNEQFF
TRBV7-9	TRBD1	-	TRBJ1-4	TGTGCCAGCAGCCCGTGGACAGGGGATAATGAAAAACTGTTTTTT	CASSPWTGDNEKLFF